Presented here are 30 T cell receptor beta chains from one specimen sequenced in a study of T-cell reconstitution after alpha-beta-depleted transplantation in children. Unique molecular identifiers tagged the TCRbeta library. TCRdb itself ran the PCR reads through MiXCR, one entry per CDR3 protein. Of some 190,000 distinct CDR3 sequences listed, around 10% are singletons. Sequencing used PBMCs, obtained before TCRalphabeta/CD19-depleted stem cell transplant. The source is a boy younger than 10 with acute myeloid leukemia, due to receive a stem cell transplant.

Many counts were recorded for this clonotype. This sequence joins TRBV7-9 and TRBJ2-2, with 10 bases identical to TRBD1. CDR1 is SEHNR and CDR2 is FQNEAQ in the germline V gene (reference sequence). V shed 0 bases, J shed 4 bases, and the junction held 5 bases outside the gene matches. The CDR3 is 17 residues long. The CDR3 loop reads CASSLAPGTGVTGELFF. CDR3 nucleotides: TGTGCCAGCAGCTTAGCCCCCGGGACAGGGGTCACCGGGGAGCTGTTTTTT.

Points on this clonotype: One base away lies a much larger clone, so this may be a sequencing read error. Here the CDR3 omits its conserved ending phenylalanine or tryptophan, so a read error is the likely source. The genes are TRBV20-1 and TRBJ2-2; D may be TRBD1 (6 bases). This CDR3 region has 14 residues. Germline-derived CDR1 and CDR2 are DFQATT and SNEGSKA (reference sequence). Trimming took off 2 bases at V and 7 bases at J, with 14 bases between the two ends. CDR3 residues: CSARTTKGVGELFL. The CDR3 coding sequence is TGCAGTGCTAGAACTACGAAGGGGGTCGGGGAGCTGTTTCTT.

This clonotype has a count of ten or more. The rearrangement links TRBV12-3 or TRBV12-4 to TRBJ2-7; 10 bases line up with TRBD1. This CDR3 has 16 amino acids. The junction had 10 bases not matched to a gene; V was cut back by 5 bases and J by 3 bases. Written as DNA, the CDR3 is TGTGCCAGCAGTCCCTCGACAGGGGGCTTTATCTACGAGCAGTACGTC. Translation: CASSPSTGGFIYEQYV.

This clonotype turned up a few times. The CDR3 nucleotides are TGTGCCAGCTCAATCTTCGGGGGCAGGGAAAGCTCTGGGGCCAACGTCCTGACTTTC. Translated: CASSIFGGRESSGANVLTF. This chain links TRBV18 with TRBJ2-6; D may be TRBD1 or TRBD2 (6 bases each). V was shortened by 5 bases and J by 0 bases, with 20 bases between the two germline ends. The CDR3 sequence is 19 residues long. Per germline, CDR1 KGHSH and CDR2 LQKENI. Drawing the rest from reference TRBV18 and TRBJ2-6, the complete variable domain is NAGVMQNPRHLVRRRGQEARLRCSPMKGHSHVYWYRQLPEEGLKFMVYLQKENIIDESGMPKERFSAEFPKEGPSILRIQQVVRGDSAAYFCASSIFGGRESSGANVLTFGAGSRLTVL.

This sequence joins TRBV24-1 and TRBJ2-2; 9 nucleotides match TRBD2. This CDR3 comprises 16 residues. Germline V CDR1 and CDR2: KGHDR, SFDVKD. With V trimmed by 6 bases and J by 2 bases, 6 bases remained unmatched. This CDR3 is CATSPSGEPNTGELFF. CDR3 in DNA: TGTGCCACCAGTCCTAGCGGGGAACCTAACACCGGGGAGCTGTTTTTT.

This clonotype was observed at least ten times. The gene calls are TRBV5-1 and TRBJ2-2, with 8 bases matching TRBD1. The V gene end was trimmed by 1 base and the J gene end by 7 bases; junction bases not matched to a gene: 21. The germline gives CDR1 SGHRS, CDR2 YFSETQ. The CDR3 contains 20 residues. In nucleotides, the CDR3 is TGCGCCAGCAGCTTGTTCCCGACAGGGGCAAAGCCCTTGACCGGCGGGGAGCTGTTTTTT. The encoded protein is CASSLFPTGAKPLTGGELFF.

This clonotype was observed many times. The genes are TRBV5-5 and TRBJ1-6, with D maybe TRBD1 (5 bases). Germline V gene sequence: CDR1 SGHKS, CDR2 YYEKEE (reference sequence). V was cut by 0 bases and J by 2 bases, with 9 bases left in between. The CDR3 length is 16 residues. CDR3 DNA: TGTGCCAGCAGCTTGGAACAGGAACCCTATAATTCACCCCTCCACTTT. Its protein product is CASSLEQEPYNSPLHF.

This clonotype showed up many times. One end of the junction varies from germline; a read error may be responsible. The J gene is TRBJ1-2, the V gene TRBV7-2; TRBD1 matches 7 bases. Germline assignment: CDR1 SGHTA and CDR2 FQGNSA. The CDR3 is made up of 13 amino acids. The CDR3 spells CSSSLGRTGRYTF. The CDR3 nucleotides are TGTTCCAGCAGCTTAGGCCGGACAGGTCGGTACACCTTC.

This clonotype was seen ten or more times. The CDR3 coding sequence is TGCAGTGCTGGACGGTGGGGTAACTATGGCTACACCTTC. Residues: CSAGRWGNYGYTF. This chain joins TRBV20-1 and TRBJ1-2; D not certain. The CDR3 loop spans 13 amino acids. Germline V gives CDR1 DFQATT, CDR2 SNEGSKA (reference sequence). Trimming stripped 5 bases from V and 1 base from J, with 11 bases between.

The chain links TRBV15 to TRBJ2-3, with D tentatively TRBD2 (6 bases). From germline, CDR1 is LNHNV and CDR2 YYDKDF (reference sequence). This CDR3 contains 14 residues. The V and J ends lost 4 bases and 2 bases respectively, with 10 bases between them. CDR3 region: CATSTRTTTDTQYF. CDR3 sequence (DNA): TGTGCCACCAGCACCCGGACTACCACAGATACGCAGTATTTT.

This clonotype was picked up many times. This chain connects TRBV27 to TRBJ2-3; D unresolved. The CDR3 spans 12 residues. Germline values: CDR1 MNHEY, CDR2 SMNVEV (reference sequence). V shed 3 bases and J shed 4 bases, with 5 bases lying between them. The CDR3 is CASSFSSDTQYF. The CDR3 DNA reads as TGTGCCAGCAGTTTTTCCTCAGATACGCAGTATTTT.

This clonotype was recorded many times. The gene calls are TRBV27 and TRBJ2-2; the D gene is possibly TRBD2 (5 bases). V dropped 3 bases and J dropped 1 base, with 15 bases sitting between them. Germline V lookup: CDR1 MNHEY, CDR2 SMNVEV (reference sequence). The CDR3 contains 17 residues. CDR3 region: CASSFLGGEGNTGELFF. In nucleotides, the CDR3 is TGTGCCAGCAGTTTCCTCGGTGGCGAGGGGAACACCGGGGAGCTGTTTTTT.

In this sample, this clonotype turned up many times. The chain has TRBV15 and TRBJ1-2; possibly TRBD1 for D (6 bases). The CDR3 runs to 12 residues. Trimming left V 0 bases short and J 12 bases short, with 11 bases between. Germline CDR1 reads LNHNV; CDR2 reads YYDKDF (reference sequence). The CDR3 DNA reads TGTGCCACCAGCAGAGATCGGGGGGGCAACACCTTC. Translation gives CATSRDRGGNTF.

There are many counts of this clonotype. This chain links TRBV18 with TRBJ2-1; 13 bases fit TRBD2. J lost 8 bases, V lost 5 bases, and 21 bases had no gene match. This CDR3 contains 20 residues. Germline V CDR1 and CDR2: KGHSH, LQKENI. CDR3 DNA: TGTGCCAGCTCAACAGACGGACGGACCGGACTAGCGGGAGTAACCCATGAGCAGTTCTTC. Translated, it gives CASSTDGRTGLAGVTHEQFF.

This clonotype was recorded at least ten times. The rearrangement links TRBV20-1 to TRBJ1-4, with unresolved D. V was shortened by 4 bases and J by 4 bases, with 13 bases between the two germline ends. Germline lookup yields CDR1 DFQATT and CDR2 SNEGSKA (reference sequence). There are 14 residues in the CDR3. The CDR3 DNA reads TGCAGTGCTATAATGGGTGGCAATAATGAAAAACTGTTTTTT. Protein product: CSAIMGGNNEKLFF.

This clonotype was picked up many times. The J gene is TRBJ2-5, the V gene TRBV5-1; the match to TRBD1 covers 9 bases. The CDR3 runs 15 residues. CDR1 SGHRS and CDR2 YFSETQ come from the germline V gene. The V gene end was trimmed by 4 bases and the J gene end by 5 bases; junction bases not matched to a gene: 9. The CDR3 sequence: CASSDRDREGETQYF. As DNA, the CDR3 is TGCGCCAGCAGCGATAGGGACAGGGAGGGGGAGACCCAGTACTTC.

This clonotype came up many times. The chain joins TRBV12-3 or TRBV12-4 to TRBJ2-7, with D hard to call. CDR3 size: 13 residues. V gave up 4 bases and J gave up 3 bases, with 10 bases separating them. The CDR3 nucleotides are TGTGCCAGCAGTTCTAACAGCTACTACGAGCAGTACTTC. It codes for CASSSNSYYEQYF.

This clonotype was counted only a few times. This chain links TRBV3-1 with TRBJ2-2; no clear D gene. The CDR3 is 15 amino acids. The germline CDR1 and CDR2 sequences are LGHDT and YNNKEL (reference sequence). V was shortened by 2 bases and J by 3 bases, with 10 bases between the two germline ends. Here the CDR3 DNA reads TGTGCCAGCAGCCAACGACGACGAGACACCGGGGAGCTGTTTTTT. Amino acid sequence: CASSQRRRDTGELFF.

A remark on this clonotype: A clone one base away is much larger, so this may be a read error. The chain carries TRBV5-1 and TRBJ2-2; D unclear. Germline V gives CDR1 SGHRS, CDR2 YFSETQ. The CDR3 loop spans 13 amino acids. Deletions cut 9 bases from V and 1 base from J, with 10 bases between. The CDR3 is CANTTLNTGELFF. The CDR3 DNA reads as TGCGCCAACACGACCCTGAACACCGGGGAGCTGTTTTTT.

In this sample, this clonotype turned up many times. The CDR3: CAISYGTGDSNEQFF. Written as DNA, the CDR3 is TGTGCCATCTCCTACGGGACAGGGGATTCCAATGAGCAGTTCTTC. J is TRBJ2-1 and V is TRBV10-3, with 10 bases that match TRBD1. Per germline, CDR1 ENHRY and CDR2 SYGVKD. The CDR3 loop spans 15 amino acids. With V trimmed by 8 bases and J by 6 bases, 10 bases remained unmatched.

This clonotype has a count of ten or more. The chain uses TRBV28 and TRBJ1-5; D call uncertain. The CDR3 contains 15 residues. CDR1 is MDHEN and CDR2 is SYDVKM in the germline V gene. The V end was cut by 6 bases, the J end by 6 bases, with 18 bases between. The CDR3 bases are TGTGCCAGCAGGCCGGGAGACACTTTACGTCAGCCCCAGCATTTT. Its protein product is CASRPGDTLRQPQHF.

The V and J genes are TRBV6-1 and TRBJ1-1; tentative D call: TRBD1 (6 bases). Germline lookup yields CDR1 MNHNS and CDR2 SASEGT. V dropped 1 base and J dropped 2 bases, with 17 bases sitting between them. CDR3 length: 17 amino acids. DNA for the CDR3: TGTGCCAGCAGTGAAGGGTTATGGGGGGGCCGTAACACTGAAGCTTTCTTT. Its translation: CASSEGLWGGRNTEAFF.

This clonotype was observed at least ten times. The chain carries TRBV2 and TRBJ2-2; D is ambiguous. Trimming cost V 0 bases and J 1 base, with 3 bases left between them. Germline loops: CDR1 SNHLY, CDR2 FYNNEI. The CDR3 spans 14 residues. CDR3 nucleotide sequence: TGTGCCAGCAGTGAAGCGGTGAACACCGGGGAGCTGTTTTTT. Its protein is CASSEAVNTGELFF.

This clonotype was observed at least ten times. V usage is TRBV5-4 and J usage is TRBJ2-2, with TRBD1 as a possible D gene (6 bases). The ends were cut back, 0 bases at V and 0 bases at J, with 9 bases in the middle. This CDR3 comprises 16 residues. Looked up from germline, CDR1 is SGHNT and CDR2 is YYREEE (reference sequence). The CDR3, as DNA: TGTGCCAGCAGCTTGGGACAGGAACCGAACACCGGGGAGCTGTTTTTT. Translating gives CASSLGQEPNTGELFF.

This clonotype has ten or more counts. This chain joins TRBV7-2 and TRBJ2-1; D gene unclear. CDR3 length: 13 residues. Germline V gene data show CDR1 as SGHTA and CDR2 as FQGNSA. V gave up 5 bases and J gave up 12 bases, with 17 bases separating them. DNA for the CDR3: TGTGCCAGCAGCCCCACGGTAAAGGACGGGCAGTTCTTC. Translation gives CASSPTVKDGQFF.

This clonotype was counted ten times or more. V is TRBV18 and J is TRBJ2-1; TRBD1 aligns across 9 bases. V trimming: 4 bases; J trimming: 1 base; junction bases outside the gene matches: 5. Per the germline V gene, CDR1 is KGHSH and CDR2 is LQKENI. The CDR3 runs 16 residues. This chain's CDR3 is CASSLPGQGSYNEQFF. The DNA for the CDR3 is TGTGCCAGCTCACTTCCGGGACAGGGTTCCTACAATGAGCAGTTCTTC.

The chain combines TRBV18 with TRBJ2-1, with TRBD2 matching 7 bases. V shed 3 bases and J 7 bases; nucleotides not matched to a gene: 9. The germline CDR1 and CDR2 sequences are KGHSH and LQKENI. There are 15 residues in the CDR3. In DNA, the CDR3 is TGTGCCAGCTCACCGGCGGGAGTTGGAGCGAATGAGCAGTTCTTC. It codes for CASSPAGVGANEQFF.

This clonotype was counted ten times or more. This chain links TRBV4-2 with TRBJ1-2; the match to TRBD1 covers 7 bases. This CDR3 spans 16 amino acids. Germline CDR1 is LGHNA and CDR2 is YNFKEQ. After removal of 0 bases from V and 6 bases from J, the junction contained 10 bases not matched to a gene. As DNA, the CDR3 is TGTGCCAGCAGCCAAGAGTGGGGCAGGGGGGCAAATGGCTACACCTTC. It codes for CASSQEWGRGANGYTF.

This clonotype showed up many times. CDR3 sequence reads: CASSRGRAFEQYF. In DNA, the CDR3 is TGTGCCAGCAGCCGTGGGAGGGCCTTCGAGCAGTACTTC. This chain connects TRBV7-2 to TRBJ2-7; 7 bases map to TRBD2. This CDR3 has 13 amino acids. The germline V gene has CDR1 SGHTA and CDR2 FQGNSA. After removal of 5 bases from V and 6 bases from J, the junction contained 7 bases not matched to a gene.

This clonotype was counted only a few times. CDR3 sequence: CASGLAGTGQETQYF. In DNA, the CDR3 is TGTGCCAGCGGGCTAGCGGGGACCGGCCAAGAGACCCAGTACTTC. The chain couples TRBV2 to TRBJ2-5, with 9 nucleotides matching TRBD2. The length of the CDR3 is 15 residues. Germline loops: CDR1 SNHLY, CDR2 FYNNEI. The V and J ends lost 8 bases and 1 base, in that order; junction bases with no gene match: 8.